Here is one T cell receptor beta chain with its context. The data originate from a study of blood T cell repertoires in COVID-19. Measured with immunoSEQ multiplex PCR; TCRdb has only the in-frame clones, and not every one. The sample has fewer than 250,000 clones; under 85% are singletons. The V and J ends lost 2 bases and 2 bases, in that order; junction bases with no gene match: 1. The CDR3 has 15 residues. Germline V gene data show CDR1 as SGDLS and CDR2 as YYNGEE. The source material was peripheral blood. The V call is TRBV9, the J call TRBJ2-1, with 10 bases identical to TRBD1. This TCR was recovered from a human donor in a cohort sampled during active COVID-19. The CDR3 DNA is TGTGCCAGCAGCGTGGGGACAGGGGCCTACAATGAGCAGTTCTTC. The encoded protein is CASSVGTGAYNEQFF.